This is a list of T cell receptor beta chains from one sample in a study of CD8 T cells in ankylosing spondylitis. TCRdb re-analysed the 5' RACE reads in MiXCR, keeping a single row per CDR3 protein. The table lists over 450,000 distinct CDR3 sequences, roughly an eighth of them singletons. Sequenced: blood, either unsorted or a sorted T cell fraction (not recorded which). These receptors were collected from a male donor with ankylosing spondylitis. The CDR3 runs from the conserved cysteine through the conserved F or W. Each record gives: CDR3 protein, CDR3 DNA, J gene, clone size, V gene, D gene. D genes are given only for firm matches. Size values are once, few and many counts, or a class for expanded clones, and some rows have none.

CDR3aa: CASSLPRGGFLGDTEAFF
CDR3nt: TGCGCCAGCAGCCTCCCCCGTGGGGGTTTCCTGGGGGACACTGAAGCTTTCTTT
j_gene: TRBJ1-1
abundance: -
v_gene: TRBV4-1
d_gene: -

CDR3aa: CASSNGLAGSSSTDTQYF
CDR3nt: TGCGCCAGCAGCAACGGACTAGCGGGGAGTTCTAGCACAGATACGCAGTATTTT
j_gene: TRBJ2-3
abundance: few
v_gene: TRBV5-1
d_gene: TRBD2

CDR3aa: CSAGTDRAYTEAFF
CDR3nt: TGCAGTGCTGGAACCGACAGGGCTTACACTGAAGCTTTCTTT
j_gene: TRBJ1-1
abundance: -
v_gene: TRBV20-1
d_gene: TRBD1

CDR3aa: CSARDPQRAYNEQFF
CDR3nt: TGCAGTGCTAGAGATCCCCAGCGGGCCTACAATGAGCAGTTCTTC
j_gene: TRBJ2-1
abundance: few
v_gene: TRBV20-1
d_gene: -

CDR3aa: CASTVLGYTEAFF
CDR3nt: TGTGCCAGCACAGTTTTGGGGTACACTGAAGCTTTCTTT
j_gene: TRBJ1-1
abundance: -
v_gene: TRBV2
d_gene: -

CDR3aa: CAIRGGDTEAFF
CDR3nt: TGTGCCATCAGGGGGGGCGACACTGAAGCTTTCTTT
j_gene: TRBJ1-1
abundance: few
v_gene: TRBV10-3
d_gene: -

CDR3aa: CASSLDRLAQGGFF
CDR3nt: TGTGCCAGCAGCTTAGATCGACTAGCCCAAGGAGGGTTCTTC
j_gene: TRBJ2-1
abundance: many
v_gene: TRBV11-2
d_gene: TRBD2

CDR3aa: CASSPTAGSAPDTQYF
CDR3nt: TGTGCCAGCAGCCCGACGGCGGGATCCGCCCCAGATACGCAGTATTTT
j_gene: TRBJ2-3
abundance: -
v_gene: TRBV3-1
d_gene: -

CDR3aa: CASSLWDSSSTGELFF
CDR3nt: TGTGCCAGCAGTTTATGGGACAGCAGTTCCACCGGGGAGCTGTTTTTT
j_gene: TRBJ2-2
abundance: few
v_gene: TRBV27
d_gene: TRBD1

CDR3aa: CASSSGFTDTQYF
CDR3nt: TGCGCCAGCAGCTCGGGATTCACAGATACGCAGTATTTT
j_gene: TRBJ2-3
abundance: many
v_gene: TRBV5-1
d_gene: -

CDR3aa: CSAGRQETQYF
CDR3nt: TGCAGTGCCGGGCGGCAAGAGACCCAGTACTTC
j_gene: TRBJ2-5
abundance: many
v_gene: TRBV20-1
d_gene: -

CDR3aa: CASSELGRVQETQYF
CDR3nt: TGCGCCAGCAGTGAGTTAGGCAGGGTCCAAGAGACCCAGTACTTC
j_gene: TRBJ2-5
abundance: -
v_gene: TRBV10-2
d_gene: -

CDR3aa: CSATPWRDLSYEQYF
CDR3nt: TGCAGTGCGACCCCCTGGAGGGACCTATCCTACGAGCAGTACTTC
j_gene: TRBJ2-7
abundance: few
v_gene: TRBV20-1
d_gene: -

CDR3aa: CASSQNLAGELFF
CDR3nt: TGTGCCAGCAGTCAAAATCTGGCCGGGGAGCTGTTTTTT
j_gene: TRBJ2-2
abundance: many
v_gene: TRBV3-1
d_gene: -

CDR3aa: CSGGQGGETQYF
CDR3nt: TGCAGCGGGGGACAGGGGGGCGAGACCCAGTACTTC
j_gene: TRBJ2-5
abundance: -
v_gene: TRBV29-1
d_gene: TRBD1

CDR3aa: CASSYQSGSDETQYF
CDR3nt: TGTGCCAGCAGTTACCAAAGCGGGAGTGATGAGACCCAGTACTTC
j_gene: TRBJ2-5
abundance: few
v_gene: TRBV6-2/TRBV6-3
d_gene: TRBD2

CDR3aa: CASSGEGTSGLIGELFF
CDR3nt: TGCGCCAGCAGTGGTGAAGGGACTAGCGGGCTGATCGGGGAGCTGTTTTTT
j_gene: TRBJ2-2
abundance: -
v_gene: TRBV10-1
d_gene: TRBD2

CDR3aa: CASSWAGTSYEQYF
CDR3nt: TGTGCCAGCAGTTGGGCGGGGACCTCCTACGAGCAGTACTTC
j_gene: TRBJ2-7
abundance: few
v_gene: TRBV5-6
d_gene: -

CDR3aa: CASSLNRATSYGYTF
CDR3nt: TGTGCCAGCAGTTTAAATAGGGCTACTAGCTATGGCTACACCTTC
j_gene: TRBJ1-2
abundance: few
v_gene: TRBV27
d_gene: -

CDR3aa: CASRMTVYSYEQYF
CDR3nt: TGTGCCAGCAGGATGACTGTGTACTCCTACGAGCAGTACTTC
j_gene: TRBJ2-7
abundance: -
v_gene: TRBV2
d_gene: -

CDR3aa: CASSPPPEETQYF
CDR3nt: TGTGCCAGCTCACCACCGCCAGAAGAGACCCAGTACTTC
j_gene: TRBJ2-5
abundance: -
v_gene: TRBV18
d_gene: -

CDR3aa: CASSRTPGLDGDTQYF
CDR3nt: TGTGCCAGCAGTCGAACCCCGGGACTAGATGGAGATACGCAGTATTTT
j_gene: TRBJ2-3
abundance: many
v_gene: TRBV4-2
d_gene: TRBD2

CDR3aa: CSSSPAAGGDYNEQFF
CDR3nt: TGCTCCAGCAGCCCCGCAGCGGGAGGGGACTACAATGAGCAGTTCTTC
j_gene: TRBJ2-1
abundance: -
v_gene: TRBV5-1
d_gene: TRBD2

CDR3aa: CASSLVGIAGGGTDTQYF
CDR3nt: TGTGCCAGCAGCTTAGTTGGGATAGCGGGAGGCGGCACAGATACGCAGTATTTT
j_gene: TRBJ2-3
abundance: few
v_gene: TRBV11-2
d_gene: TRBD2

CDR3aa: CSASTGFDEKLFF
CDR3nt: TGCAGTGCTAGCACAGGGTTTGATGAAAAACTGTTTTTT
j_gene: TRBJ1-4
abundance: -
v_gene: TRBV20-1
d_gene: -

CDR3aa: CASSRAGQANYGYTF
CDR3nt: TGTGCCAGCAGTCGGGCAGGCCAAGCTAACTATGGCTACACCTTC
j_gene: TRBJ1-2
abundance: -
v_gene: TRBV25-1
d_gene: -